Below, one T cell receptor beta chain is given with its context. This CDR3 has 15 amino acids. CDR1 is SGHTA, CDR2 FQGNSA, per germline. J was trimmed by 3 bases and V by 5 bases; bases with no gene match: 4. The data are from a study of blood T cell repertoires in COVID-19. Study processing details: Reference gene primer amplification gave estimated nucleated cell counts. The repertoire was sequenced with immunoSEQ multiplex PCR; TCRdb's copy has only in-frame clones and lacks some. V and J calls and clone size follow that table, whereas D and trimming were derived from the DNA. The sample carries approximately 180,000 clones, around 80% recorded once.

The sample comprised peripheral blood. This clonotype was obtained from a woman in her 70s with acute or convalescent COVID-19. The rearrangement joins TRBV7-2 to TRBJ2-2; 9 positions match TRBD2. CDR3 loop: CASSRLAGYTGELFF. The CDR3 region has the DNA TGTGCCAGCAGCCGGCTAGCGGGGTACACCGGGGAGCTGTTTTTT.